This T cell receptor (beta chain) appears in the sequencing data of a study of Ad26.COV2.S vaccination and SARS-CoV-2 variants. Study in general: Doses of Ad26.COV2.S were injected into muscle once or twice, 56 days apart.

Libraries were prepared by immunoSEQ multiplex PCR; TCRdb keeps only in-frame clonotypes and omits some of them. The data contain 300,000 to 400,000 clones, around 86% of them singletons. As concerns this clone: The antigen remains unidentified.

Study results and limitations: Breadth, reportedly substantial, characterized the spike-specific CD8+ and CD4+ T cell responses after vaccination.

Trimming left V 6 bases short and J 2 bases short, with 7 bases between. CDR1 is SNHLY, CDR2 FYNNEI, per germline. The CDR3 runs 12 residues. Regarding treatment: roughly 19 received Ad26.COV2.S at low or high dose, single or two shots; a few received placebo; per-sample allocation not given. Collection of samples fell on day 63 after the first vaccine or placebo injection. The gene calls are TRBV2 and TRBJ2-5; D unclear. The sample was peripheral blood, taken in a trial of Ad26.COV2.S vaccine versus placebo. The source is a person between 18 and 65 years old who received the Ad26.COV2.S COVID-19 vaccine or a placebo. CDR3 bases: TGTGCCAGCAGGGGAATTCAAGAGACCCAGTACTTC. It is translated as CASRGIQETQYF. The whole variable domain, filled in from reference TRBV2 and TRBJ2-5, reads EPEVTQTPSHQVTQMGQEVILRCVPISNHLYFYWYRQILGQKVEFLVSFYNNEISEKSEIFDDQFSVERPDGSNFTLKIRSTKLEDSAMYFCASRGIQETQYFGPGTRLLVL.